Listed here are 9 T cell receptor beta chains from one sample, sequenced in a study of Ad26.COV2.S vaccination and SARS-CoV-2 variants (dated by TCRdb to about 2021). Library preparation was by the immunoSEQ multiplex PCR assay. TCRdb retrieved this table from immuneACCESS and kept in-frame rearrangements only. Not all clones are present; in checked studies, unresolved V genes account for under half, and no reason is known for the remainder. Present in this sample are roughly 140,000 clones, about nine tenths of which were seen just once. Together, the top ten hold approximately 5% of the sample. Interpreted using the paper, the time point label stands for: individuals recovered from natural SARS-CoV-2 infection. The starting material was peripheral blood, obtained after recovery from COVID-19. All receptors come from a human donor who had recovered from COVID-19.

The genes are TRBV9 and TRBJ2-7, with 10 bases that match TRBD1. Germline V gene sequence: CDR1 SGDLS, CDR2 YYNGEE. This CDR3 region has 15 residues. V lost 0 bases to trimming and J lost 5 bases; unmatched junction nucleotides: 5. The CDR3 DNA sequence: TGTGCCAGCAGCGTAGACGGGGACAGGGGCGACGAGCAGTACTTC. It yields the protein CASSVDGDRGDEQYF.

This clone was counted a single time. This sequence joins TRBV4-3 and TRBJ1-6; D uncertain. Trimming took off 0 bases at V and 10 bases at J, with 13 bases between the two ends. There are 15 residues in the CDR3. Germline CDR1 is LGHNA and CDR2 is YSLEER. The CDR3 reads CASSQDRGLGSPLHF. The CDR3 DNA is TGCGCCAGCAGCCAAGATCGAGGACTTGGATCACCCCTCCACTTT.

The chain couples TRBV9 to TRBJ1-2; the D gene is possibly TRBD1 (6 bases). This CDR3 has 13 amino acids. Per germline, CDR1 SGDLS and CDR2 YYNGEE. The V and J ends lost 7 bases and 4 bases respectively, with 14 bases between them. CDR3 protein: CASAGGAGYGYTF. CDR3 nucleotide sequence: TGTGCCAGCGCGGGGGGCGCGGGCTATGGCTACACCTTC. Supplemented by reference TRBV9 and TRBJ1-2, the full variable domain reads DSGVTQTPKHLITATGQRVTLRCSPRSGDLSVYWYQQSLDQGLQFLIQYYNGEERAKGNILERFSAQQFPDLHSELNLSSLELGDSALYFCASAGGAGYGYTFGSGTRLTVV.

The chain recombines TRBV28 with TRBJ1-2; no firm D call. This CDR3 is 11 amino acids long. Trimming stripped 6 bases from V and 2 bases from J, with 4 bases between. The germline gives CDR1 MDHEN, CDR2 SYDVKM. Written as DNA, the CDR3 is TGTGCCAGCAGCGAGAACTATGGCTACACCTTC. It encodes CASSENYGYTF.

This chain connects TRBV7-9 to TRBJ2-1; 8 nucleotides match TRBD2. The CDR3 runs to 14 residues. Losses at the gene ends were 8 bases for V and 6 bases for J; bases not matched to a gene: 9. The V gene's germline CDR1 is SEHNR and CDR2 FQNEAQ (reference sequence). CDR3 nucleotides: TGTGCCAGCCTCGGGGGGGCCCTCGGCAATGAGCAGTTCTTC. Amino acids: CASLGGALGNEQFF. Filled out from reference TRBV7-9 and TRBJ2-1, the complete variable domain reads DTGVSQNPRHKITKRGQNVTFRCDPISEHNRLYWYRQTLGQGPEFLTYFQNEAQLEKSRLLSDRFSAERPKGSFSTLEIQRTEQGDSAMYLCASLGGALGNEQFFGPGTRLTVL.

This clone has a single count. The chain recombines TRBV4-1 with TRBJ2-1; D is unclear. The CDR3 length is 11 residues. The germline V gene encodes CDR1 MGHRA and CDR2 YSYEKL. V lost 1 base, J lost 15 bases, and 10 bases lay in between. The CDR3 region is CASSQASTLFF. The DNA of the CDR3 is TGCGCCAGCAGCCAAGCCTCGACCCTGTTCTTC.

The CDR3 region is CASSESISGAGELFF. The DNA for the CDR3 is TGCGCCAGCAGTGAGTCGATTTCAGGGGCCGGGGAGCTGTTTTTT. V and J are TRBV10-1 and TRBJ2-2, with D tentatively TRBD1 (6 bases). Per the germline V gene, CDR1 is WNHNN and CDR2 is SYGVQD (reference sequence). This CDR3 region has 15 residues. Trimming stripped 0 bases from V and 6 bases from J, with 11 bases between.

The V and J genes are TRBV3-1 (or the pseudogene TRBV3-2) and TRBJ2-5; possible D gene TRBD2, 5 bases. Between the trimmed V and J ends, which lost 3 bases and 7 bases, there was a span of 9 bases. CDR3 length equals 12 residues. Germline assignment: CDR1 LGHDT and CDR2 YNNKEL (reference sequence). The CDR3 coding sequence is TGTGCCAGCAGCCAGGACTGGGTGACCCAGTACTTC. Translation: CASSQDWVTQYF.

The CDR3 sequence: CASSEGRSYNEQFF. In DNA form, the CDR3 reads TGCGCCAGCAGCGAGGGCAGGTCCTACAATGAGCAGTTCTTC. J is TRBJ2-1 and V is TRBV5-1; D perhaps matches TRBD2 (5 bases). V was shortened by 4 bases and J by 1 base, with 9 bases between the two germline ends. This CDR3 spans 14 amino acids. CDR1 SGHRS and CDR2 YFSETQ come from the germline V gene.